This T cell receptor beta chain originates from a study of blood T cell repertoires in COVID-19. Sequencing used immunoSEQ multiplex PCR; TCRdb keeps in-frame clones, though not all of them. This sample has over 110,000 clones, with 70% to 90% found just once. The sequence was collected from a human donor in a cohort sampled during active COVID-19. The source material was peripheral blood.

Written as DNA, the CDR3 is TGTGCCAGCAGTCCCCACAGAATCATGAACACTGAAGCTTTCTTT. The encoded protein is CASSPHRIMNTEAFF. This chain uses TRBV6-2 or TRBV6-3 with TRBJ1-1; D call uncertain. CDR1 and CDR2 from the germline V gene are MNHEY and SVGEGT. The germline V and J ends were trimmed by 5 bases and 0 bases, with 13 bases remaining between them. There are 15 residues in the CDR3.